These T cell receptor beta chains were read from a single sample in a study of control samples from healthy donors and cancer patients. Generated by immunoSEQ multiplex PCR, the TCRdb table keeps only in-frame clones and is missing some. The sample contains under 450,000 clones, 90% of which appear only once. Sequenced sample: PBMCs. The origin of the receptors is a man in his forties with head and neck cancer. Both conserved end residues are part of each CDR3. Fields, in order: clone size, V gene, D gene, J gene, CDR3 DNA, CDR3 protein. The D gene is left open where the match is weak. Clone size appears in some rows only: once, few, many, or a class for an expanded clone.

.	TRBV19	.	TRBJ1-1	TGTGCCAGTAGTAGGACGTACATGAACACTGAAGCTTTCTTT	CASSRTYMNTEAFF
.	TRBV9	TRBD2	TRBJ2-1	TGTGCCAGCAGCGGAGACCTCCTAGCGGGATTCAATGAGCAGTTCTTC	CASSGDLLAGFNEQFF
.	TRBV9	TRBD1	TRBJ1-4	TGTGCCAGCAGCGTAGCGGGACAGCCGAATGAAAAACTGTTTTTT	CASSVAGQPNEKLFF
once	TRBV18	.	TRBJ2-7	TGTGCCAGCTCACCAGACAATACAGGTCCCTACGAGCAGTACTTC	CASSPDNTGPYEQYF
.	TRBV29-1	.	TRBJ1-4	TGCAGCGTTGAAGAAGGGCAGACCGAAAAACTGTTTTTT	CSVEEGQTEKLFF
.	TRBV25-1	TRBD1	TRBJ1-1	TGTGCCAGCAGCGGAATGACAGGGGACACTGAAGCTTTCTTT	CASSGMTGDTEAFF
.	TRBV3-1/TRBV3-2	TRBD2	TRBJ2-5	TGTGCCAGCAGCTTGGGACTAGCGGGGGGAAAGACCCAGTACTTC	CASSLGLAGGKTQYF
.	TRBV7-9	.	TRBJ2-5	TGTGCCAGCAGCCTCAGGGGTCAAGAGACCCAGTACTTC	CASSLRGQETQYF
.	TRBV27	.	TRBJ2-3	TGTGCCAGCAGTTTATGGACGGCTAGCACAGATACGCAGTATTTT	CASSLWTASTDTQYF
.	TRBV10-3	.	TRBJ2-7	TGTGCCATCGACCAGGGATTGGGGGAGCAGTACTTC	CAIDQGLGEQYF
.	TRBV12-3/TRBV12-4	TRBD2	TRBJ2-1	TGTGCCAGCACACCCTCTAGCGGGAGGGCTCCTTTCTTC	CASTPSSGRAPFF
.	TRBV6-5	.	TRBJ1-3	TGTGCCAGCTTGCGGGGGTGGAGCTCTGGAAACACCATATATTTT	CASLRGWSSGNTIYF
.	TRBV30	.	TRBJ2-7	TGTGCCTGGAGTAATAGACAGAGGTTTTCGTACGAGCAGTACTTC	CAWSNRQRFSYEQYF
.	TRBV7-9	TRBD1	TRBJ2-7	TGTGCCAGCAGCTTAACCGGGACAGGGCGTTCCGAGCAGTACTTC	CASSLTGTGRSEQYF
.	TRBV5-1	.	TRBJ2-3	TGCGCCAGCAGCTTTACTGGCACAGATACGCAGTATTTT	CASSFTGTDTQYF
.	TRBV28	TRBD2	TRBJ2-1	TGTGCCAGCAGTCCCGGGACTAGCCGGTTCGATGAGCAGTTCTTC	CASSPGTSRFDEQFF
.	TRBV30	.	TRBJ2-7	TGTGCCTGGAGTCCAGGGACCCTCTACGAGCAGTACTTC	CAWSPGTLYEQYF
.	TRBV5-1	.	TRBJ2-7	TGCGCCAGCAGCTTGGCGCCGAGCTCCTACGAGCAGTACTTC	CASSLAPSSYEQYF
.	TRBV2	.	TRBJ1-3	TGTGCCAGCAGGGAACAGGGTAAATCCGGAAACACCATATATTTT	CASREQGKSGNTIYF
once	TRBV15	TRBD1	TRBJ1-2	TGTGCCACCAGCAGAGATCGCACAGGGGCCCTCGGTGGGTATGGCTACACCTTC	CATSRDRTGALGGYGYTF
.	TRBV12-3/TRBV12-4	.	TRBJ2-1	TGTGCCAGCACGTACCGGGGCGAGCAGTTCTTC	CASTYRGEQFF
.	TRBV7-3	.	TRBJ1-1	TGTGCCAGCAGCTTAACAGGGAGGGAGACTGAAGCTTTCTTT	CASSLTGRETEAFF
once	TRBV9	.	TRBJ1-4	TGTGCCAGCAGCGTATCCAGGGGCCCGGAAAAACTGTTTTTT	CASSVSRGPEKLFF
few	TRBV27	.	TRBJ2-7	TGTGCCAGCAGTATTACATTTAGGGGAAACTCCTACGAGCAGTACTTC	CASSITFRGNSYEQYF
few	TRBV9	.	TRBJ2-1	TGTGCCAGCAGCACATCCGGGACGGTCTCCTACAATGAGCAGTTCTTC	CASSTSGTVSYNEQFF
.	TRBV7-2	.	TRBJ2-4	TGTGCCAGCAGCTTAGCGTTGCCAGGGACGAACATTCAGTACTTC	CASSLALPGTNIQYF
.	TRBV7-9	TRBD1	TRBJ1-1	TGTGCCAGCAGCCGAACCAGGGGGCCCTTAAACACTGAAGCTTTCTTT	CASSRTRGPLNTEAFF
.	TRBV2	TRBD2	TRBJ2-4	TGTGCCAGCACTCTAGCGGGAGCCAAAAACATTCAGTACTTC	CASTLAGAKNIQYF
.	TRBV5-4	TRBD1	TRBJ2-3	TGTGCCAGCAGCCCCAGCCCGGGACAGAGCACAGATACGCAGTATTTT	CASSPSPGQSTDTQYF
.	TRBV3-1/TRBV3-2	.	TRBJ1-1	TGTGCCAGCAGCCAAGAAAATCTCGGGACATTTGAAGCTTTCTTT	CASSQENLGTFEAFF
once	TRBV7-8	.	TRBJ1-2	TGTGCCAGCAGCTTAGGGCAGGGAGCTAACTATGGCTACACCTTC	CASSLGQGANYGYTF
once	TRBV5-1	.	TRBJ2-7	TGCGCCAGCAGCTTGGCCCAGGGTGTCGACGAGCAGTACTTC	CASSLAQGVDEQYF
.	TRBV5-6	TRBD1	TRBJ2-1	TGTGCCAGCAGCCCGCGTAGGACAGGGGCTTACAATGAGCAGTTCTTC	CASSPRRTGAYNEQFF
.	TRBV10-3	TRBD1	TRBJ1-2	TGTGCCATCAGTGATCAATCCGGGACAGGGGAAGCGTGGTATGGCTACACCTTC	CAISDQSGTGEAWYGYTF
.	TRBV6-5	.	TRBJ2-1	TGTGCCAGCAGTTACCTCCAGAGTATGCTCTTC	CASSYLQSMLF
once	TRBV7-9	.	TRBJ1-2	TGTGCCAGCAGCCCACAATTGGGGGGAAGGAATGGCTACACCTTC	CASSPQLGGRNGYTF
.	TRBV6-5	.	TRBJ1-1	TGTGCCAGCAGGGTGTTTTCGAACACTGAAGCTTTCTTT	CASRVFSNTEAFF
once	TRBV28	.	TRBJ1-5	TGTGCCAGCACCCCCACCAGGGCAGGGAGAGGGGCGAATCAGCCCCAGCATTTT	CASTPTRAGRGANQPQHF
.	TRBV5-4	.	TRBJ2-2	TGTGCCAGCAGCTTGGAATATCAGGGGTCCGGGGAGCTGTTTTTT	CASSLEYQGSGELFF
once	TRBV10-2	.	TRBJ2-5	TGCGCCAGCAGTGAGTATAGTAGCGGAGAGCTCGGGACCCAGTACTTC	CASSEYSSGELGTQYF
.	TRBV5-4	.	TRBJ2-7	TGTGCCAGCAGCTGGGTAGGGGGGTTCGAGCAGTACTTC	CASSWVGGFEQYF
.	TRBV20-1	.	TRBJ2-3	TGCAGTGCTAGTGTAATCGAGTCCAGGGGGGGCTTCACAGATACGCAGTATTTT	CSASVIESRGGFTDTQYF
.	TRBV15	.	TRBJ1-1	TGTGCCACCAGCAAGGACACCCCCTTACTTGCTTTCTTT	CATSKDTPLLAFF
.	TRBV19	.	TRBJ2-4	TGTGCCAGTAGTCCCTCGACGATTCAGTACTTC	CASSPSTIQYF
.	TRBV30	.	TRBJ1-2	TGTGCCTGGACTGGAGATTCTAACTATGGCTACACCTTC	CAWTGDSNYGYTF
.	TRBV19	TRBD1	TRBJ1-4	TGTGCCAGTAGTACATACAGGGGGCGTAATGAAAAACTGTTTTTT	CASSTYRGRNEKLFF
.	TRBV4-3	.	TRBJ2-1	TGCGCCAGCAGCCAAGGGGGGGGCGGGGGCTACAATGAGCAGTTCTTC	CASSQGGGGGYNEQFF
.	TRBV28	.	TRBJ1-1	TGTGCCAGCAGTTTTGGAGGGGAACGCACTGAAGCTTTCTTT	CASSFGGERTEAFF
.	TRBV29-1	TRBD2	TRBJ2-7	TGCAGCGTTGAGTCGAGGGGATGGACTAGCGGGAGGCCCTACGAGCAGTACTTC	CSVESRGWTSGRPYEQYF
few	TRBV29-1	.	TRBJ2-7	TGCACACCCGGGGACGGCCTCTCCTACGAGCAGTACTTC	CTPGDGLSYEQYF
.	TRBV11-1	.	TRBJ2-7	TGTGCCAGCAGGGGGACGGGGGCCGTCTACGAGCAGTACTTC	CASRGTGAVYEQYF
.	TRBV5-6	.	TRBJ2-7	TGTGCCAGCAGCTTGGTACAGGAACCCTACGAGCAGTACTTC	CASSLVQEPYEQYF
.	TRBV12-3/TRBV12-4	TRBD1	TRBJ2-7	TGTGCCAGCAGTGCCCGGACAGGGTACGAGCAGTACTTC	CASSARTGYEQYF
.	TRBV27	TRBD2	TRBJ2-7	TGTGCCAGCTCTTTTTATGGAGCGGGAGGTGACGAGCAGTACTTC	CASSFYGAGGDEQYF
.	TRBV9	.	TRBJ2-7	TGTGCCAGCAGCGTAGTTGAGGTCCCCTACGAGCAGTACTTC	CASSVVEVPYEQYF